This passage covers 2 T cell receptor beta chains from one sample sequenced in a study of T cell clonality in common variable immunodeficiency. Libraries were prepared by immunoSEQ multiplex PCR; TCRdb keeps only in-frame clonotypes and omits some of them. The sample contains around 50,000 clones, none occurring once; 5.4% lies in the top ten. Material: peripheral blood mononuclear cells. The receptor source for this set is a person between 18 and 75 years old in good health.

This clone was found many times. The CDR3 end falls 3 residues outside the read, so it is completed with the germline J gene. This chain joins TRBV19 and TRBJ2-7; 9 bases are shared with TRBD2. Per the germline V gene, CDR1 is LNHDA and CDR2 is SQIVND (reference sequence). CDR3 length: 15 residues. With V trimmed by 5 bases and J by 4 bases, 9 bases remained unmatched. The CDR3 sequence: CASSSIAGVRYEQYF. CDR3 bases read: TGTGCCAGTAGTTCTATAGCGGGAGTTAGATACGAG.

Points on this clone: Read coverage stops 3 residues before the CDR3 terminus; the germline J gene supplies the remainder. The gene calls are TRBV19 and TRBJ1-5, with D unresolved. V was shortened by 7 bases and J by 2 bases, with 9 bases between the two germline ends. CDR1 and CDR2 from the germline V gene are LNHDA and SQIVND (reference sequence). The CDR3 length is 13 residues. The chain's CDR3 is CASKGGGNQPQHF. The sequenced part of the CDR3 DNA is TGTGCCAGTAAAGGCGGCGGCAATCAGCCC.